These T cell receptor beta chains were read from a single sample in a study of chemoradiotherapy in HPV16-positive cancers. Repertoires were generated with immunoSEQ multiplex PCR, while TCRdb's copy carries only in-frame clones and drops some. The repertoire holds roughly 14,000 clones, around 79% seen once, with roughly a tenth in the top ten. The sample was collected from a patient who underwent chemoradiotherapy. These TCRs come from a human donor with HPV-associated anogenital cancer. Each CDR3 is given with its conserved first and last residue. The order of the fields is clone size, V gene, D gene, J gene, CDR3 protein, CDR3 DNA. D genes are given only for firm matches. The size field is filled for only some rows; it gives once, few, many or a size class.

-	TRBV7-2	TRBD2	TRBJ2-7	CASSFSGGGSYEQYF	TGTGCCAGCAGCTTTAGCGGGGGGGGCTCCTACGAGCAGTACTTC
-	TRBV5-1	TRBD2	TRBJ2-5	CASSYNSGSRETQYF	TGCGCCAGCAGCTACAATAGCGGGAGTAGGGAGACCCAGTACTTC
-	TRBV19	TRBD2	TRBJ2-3	CASSIWGLDGDTQYF	TGTGCCAGTAGTATTTGGGGACTAGATGGAGATACGCAGTATTTT
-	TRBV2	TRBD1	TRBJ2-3	CASSRGQDADTQYF	TGTGCCAGCAGTCGGGGACAGGATGCAGATACGCAGTATTTT
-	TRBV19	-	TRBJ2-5	CASSRGTRTQETQYF	TGTGCCAGTAGTAGGGGTACTAGGACACAAGAGACCCAGTACTTC
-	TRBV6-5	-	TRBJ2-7	CASSYESSYEQYF	TGTGCCAGCAGTTACGAGTCATCCTACGAGCAGTACTTC
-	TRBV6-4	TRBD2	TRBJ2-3	CASSALAGDAGDTQYF	TGTGCCAGCAGTGCATTAGCGGGGGACGCTGGGGATACGCAGTATTTT
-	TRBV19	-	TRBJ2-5	CASSILGEETQYF	TGTGCCAGTAGTATTTTGGGAGAGGAGACCCAGTACTTC
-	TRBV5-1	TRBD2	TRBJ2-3	CASSSFSGRVADTQYF	TGCGCCAGCAGCTCCTTCTCCGGGAGGGTCGCAGATACGCAGTATTTT
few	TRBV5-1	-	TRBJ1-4	CASSLDVNEKLFF	TGCGCCAGCAGTCTCGACGTGAATGAAAAACTGTTTTTT
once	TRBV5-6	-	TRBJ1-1	CASSTGQLNTEAFF	TGTGCCAGCAGCACAGGACAGTTGAACACTGAAGCTTTCTTT
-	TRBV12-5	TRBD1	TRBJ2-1	CASGLVPSPNRGHEQFF	TGTGCTAGTGGTTTGGTTCCATCACCAAACAGGGGCCATGAGCAGTTCTTC
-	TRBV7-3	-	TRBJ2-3	CASSLSASRPDTQYF	TGTGCCAGCAGCTTATCGGCTAGTCGGCCAGATACGCAGTATTTT
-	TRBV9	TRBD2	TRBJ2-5	CASSVGGAGAEETQYF	TGTGCCAGCAGCGTAGGGGGAGCGGGAGCGGAAGAGACCCAGTACTTC
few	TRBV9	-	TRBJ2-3	CASSVASGTDTQYF	TGTGCCAGCAGCGTAGCTAGCGGCACAGATACGCAGTATTTT
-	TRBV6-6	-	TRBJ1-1	CASRDRGGMNTEAFF	TGTGCCAGCAGAGATAGGGGGGGAATGAACACTGAAGCTTTCTTT